The T cell receptor beta chain described here comes from a study of cytotoxic CD8 clonotypes in ibrutinib-treated CLL. Germline CDR1 GTSNPN, CDR2 SVGIG (reference sequence). Trimming stripped 3 bases from V and 0 bases from J, with 10 bases between. The CDR3 has 14 residues. Method: immunoSEQ multiplex PCR; TCRdb's copy keeps in-frame clones and lacks some. This table has over 110,000 clones, 80% to 95% appearing once. The sequencing here drew on PBMCs, taken after 12 months of ibrutinib treatment. The chain has TRBV30 and TRBJ2-3; weak D call: TRBD2 (6 bases). The sequence was collected from a human donor with chronic lymphocytic leukemia. The CDR3 sequence: CAWRISGSTDTQYF. The CDR3 coding sequence is TGTGCCTGGAGAATAAGCGGGAGCACAGATACGCAGTATTTT.